This T cell receptor (beta chain) was recorded in a study of T cell changes during pregnancy in multiple sclerosis (dated by TCRdb to about 2019). Study-level background: In women with multiple sclerosis, the researchers looked at how the T cell repertoire shifted as pregnancy progressed.

Libraries were constructed by the immunoSEQ multiplex PCR assay. What TCRdb holds here is the immuneACCESS table cut down to in-frame rearrangements. Part of the clones is not present; checked against another copy, under half of the missing clones reflect an unresolved V gene, and the others are unexplained. This sample holds tens of thousands of clones; 92% were observed only once. The top ten hold about 1.5% of the sample. Concerning this clone itself: Its antigen target is currently unknown. Base qualities are not recorded, but no much larger clone differs from it by a single base.

Trimming takes 3 bases from V and 3 bases from J, and the germline ends sit 21 bases apart. From its cysteine to its phenylalanine, the CDR3 spans 18 amino acids. Kept here is only the CDR3 DNA, which spans 54 bases and is read in frame from base 1. Sequences SGHVS (CDR1) and FNYEAQ (CDR2) are obtained from the germline V gene. The starting material was peripheral blood, obtained before pregnancy. In this chain, TRBV7-6 is recombined with TRBJ1-3; tentative D gene TRBD1, with 6 bases matching. The clonotype comes from a female donor with multiple sclerosis, enrolled in a pregnancy study. The DNA sequence follows: TGTGCCAGCAGCTTCTCGGGAGGGGGGGCGTCACGTGGAAACACCATATATTTT. Its protein is CASSFSGGGASRGNTIYF.